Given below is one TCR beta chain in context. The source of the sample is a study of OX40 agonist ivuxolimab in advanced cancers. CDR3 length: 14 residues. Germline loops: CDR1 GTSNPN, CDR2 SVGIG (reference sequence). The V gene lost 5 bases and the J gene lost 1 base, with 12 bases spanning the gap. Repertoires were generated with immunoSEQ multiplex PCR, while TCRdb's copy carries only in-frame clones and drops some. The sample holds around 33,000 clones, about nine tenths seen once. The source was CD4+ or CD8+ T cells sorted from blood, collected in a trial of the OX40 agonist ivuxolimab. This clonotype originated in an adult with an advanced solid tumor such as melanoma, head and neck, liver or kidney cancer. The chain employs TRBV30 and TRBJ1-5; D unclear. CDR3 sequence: CAWSQLLSNQPQHF. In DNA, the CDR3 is TGTGCCTGGTCACAGTTATTGAGCAATCAGCCCCAGCATTTT.